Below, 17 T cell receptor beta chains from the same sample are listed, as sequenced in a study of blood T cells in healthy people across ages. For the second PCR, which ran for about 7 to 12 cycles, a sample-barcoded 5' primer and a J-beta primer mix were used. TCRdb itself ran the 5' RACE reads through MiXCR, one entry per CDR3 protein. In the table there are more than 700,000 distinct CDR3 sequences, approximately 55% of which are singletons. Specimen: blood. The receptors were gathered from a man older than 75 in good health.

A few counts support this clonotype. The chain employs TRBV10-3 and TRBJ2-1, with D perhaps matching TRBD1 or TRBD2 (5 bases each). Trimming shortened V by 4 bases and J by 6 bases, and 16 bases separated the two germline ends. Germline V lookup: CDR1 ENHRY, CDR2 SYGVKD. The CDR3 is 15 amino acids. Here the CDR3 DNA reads TGTGCCATCAGTGCGGGTCTAGGGGACGCCAATGAGCAGTTCTTC. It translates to CAISAGLGDANEQFF.

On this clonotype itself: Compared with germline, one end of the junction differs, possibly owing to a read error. This CDR3 is CASSQVGREIAGGYYEPYF. CDR3 DNA sequence: TGTGCCAGCAGCCAAGTCGGCAGGGAGATAGCGGGAGGATACTACGAGCCGTACTTC. The rearrangement joins TRBV4-2 to TRBJ2-7, with 10 bases matching TRBD2. The CDR3 is 19 amino acids. In germline, CDR1 is LGHNA, CDR2 YNFKEQ.

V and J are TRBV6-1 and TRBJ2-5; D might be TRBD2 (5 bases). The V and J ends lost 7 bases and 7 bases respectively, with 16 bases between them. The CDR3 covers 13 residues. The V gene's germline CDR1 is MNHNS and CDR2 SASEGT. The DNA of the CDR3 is TGTGCCAGCACCCAAGCCGGGGAAGGGACCCAGTACTTC. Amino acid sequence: CASTQAGEGTQYF.

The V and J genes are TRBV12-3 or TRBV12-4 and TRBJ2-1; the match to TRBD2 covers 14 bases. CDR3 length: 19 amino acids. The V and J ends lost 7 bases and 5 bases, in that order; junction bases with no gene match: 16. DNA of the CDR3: TGTGCCAGCAACCTTGGGACTAGCGGGAGTGGGGGCCACCACAATGAGCAGTTCTTC. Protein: CASNLGTSGSGGHHNEQFF.

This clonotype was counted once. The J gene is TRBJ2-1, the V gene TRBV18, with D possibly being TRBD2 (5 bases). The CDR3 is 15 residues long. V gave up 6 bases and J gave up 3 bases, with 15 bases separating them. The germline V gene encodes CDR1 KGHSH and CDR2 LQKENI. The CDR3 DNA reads TGTGCCAGCTCCCTTCTGGGGAGAGACTACAATGAGCAGTTCTTC. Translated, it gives CASSLLGRDYNEQFF.

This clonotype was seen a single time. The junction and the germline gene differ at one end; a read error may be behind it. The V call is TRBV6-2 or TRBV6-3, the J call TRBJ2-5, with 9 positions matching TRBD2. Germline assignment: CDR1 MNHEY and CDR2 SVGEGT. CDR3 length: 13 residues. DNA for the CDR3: TGTGCCGGCAGTAGCGGGAGTTCGAAGACCCAGTACTTC. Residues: CAGSSGSSKTQYF.

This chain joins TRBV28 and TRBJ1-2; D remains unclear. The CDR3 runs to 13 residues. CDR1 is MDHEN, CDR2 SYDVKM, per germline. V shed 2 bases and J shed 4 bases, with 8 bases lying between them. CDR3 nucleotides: TGTGCCAGCAGTTTACAGGAGGGCTATGGCTACACCTTC. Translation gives CASSLQEGYGYTF.

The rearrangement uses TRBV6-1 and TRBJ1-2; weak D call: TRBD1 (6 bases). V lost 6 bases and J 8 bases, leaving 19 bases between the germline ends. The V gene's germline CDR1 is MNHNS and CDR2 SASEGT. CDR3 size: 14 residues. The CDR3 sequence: CASRSPGQLSGYTF. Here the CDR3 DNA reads TGTGCCAGCAGAAGCCCGGGACAACTATCCGGCTACACCTTC.

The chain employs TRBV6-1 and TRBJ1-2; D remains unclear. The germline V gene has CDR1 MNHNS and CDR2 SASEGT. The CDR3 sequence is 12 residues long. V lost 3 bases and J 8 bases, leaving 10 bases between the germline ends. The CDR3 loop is CASSEAEVGYTF. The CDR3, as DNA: TGTGCCAGCAGTGAGGCCGAGGTGGGCTACACCTTC.

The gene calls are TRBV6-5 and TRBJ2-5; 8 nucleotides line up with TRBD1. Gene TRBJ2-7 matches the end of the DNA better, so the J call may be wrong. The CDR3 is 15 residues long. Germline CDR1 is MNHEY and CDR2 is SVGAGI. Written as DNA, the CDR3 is TGTGCCAGCAGTAGACCGAGACAGGGGTTCTGCGAGCAGTACTTC. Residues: CASSRPRQGFCEQYF.

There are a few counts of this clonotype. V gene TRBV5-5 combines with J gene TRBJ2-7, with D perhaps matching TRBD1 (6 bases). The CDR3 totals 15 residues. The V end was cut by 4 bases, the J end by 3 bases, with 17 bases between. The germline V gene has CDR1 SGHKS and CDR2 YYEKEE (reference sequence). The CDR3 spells CASSPGHTLLYEQYF. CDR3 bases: TGTGCCAGCAGCCCGGGACACACACTGCTCTACGAGCAGTACTTC.

CDR3 nucleotides: TGTGCCAGCTCACAACAGGGATCAGATACGCAGTATTTT. Encoded protein: CASSQQGSDTQYF. The chain recombines TRBV18 with TRBJ2-3; tentative D call: TRBD1 (6 bases). Trimming removed 4 bases at V and 4 bases at J, with 9 bases between. From germline, CDR1 is KGHSH and CDR2 LQKENI. This CDR3 has 13 amino acids.

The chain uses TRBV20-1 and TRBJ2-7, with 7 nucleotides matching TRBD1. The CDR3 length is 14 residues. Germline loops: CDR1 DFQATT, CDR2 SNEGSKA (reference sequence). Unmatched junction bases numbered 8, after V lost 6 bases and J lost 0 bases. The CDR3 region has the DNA TGCAGTGCCCCATGGTGGGACAGCTCCTACGAGCAGTACTTC. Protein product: CSAPWWDSSYEQYF.

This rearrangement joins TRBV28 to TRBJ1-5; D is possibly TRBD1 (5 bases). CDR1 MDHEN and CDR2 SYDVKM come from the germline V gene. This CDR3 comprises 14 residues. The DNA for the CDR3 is TGTGCTCTACAGGAGGGCCATAGCAATCAGCCCCAGCATTTT. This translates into CALQEGHSNQPQHF.

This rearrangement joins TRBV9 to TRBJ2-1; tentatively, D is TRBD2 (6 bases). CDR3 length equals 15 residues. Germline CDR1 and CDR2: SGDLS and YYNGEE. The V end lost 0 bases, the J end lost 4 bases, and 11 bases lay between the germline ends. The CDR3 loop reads CASSVGGTVYNEQFF. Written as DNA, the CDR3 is TGTGCCAGCAGCGTAGGCGGGACGGTTTACAATGAGCAGTTCTTC.

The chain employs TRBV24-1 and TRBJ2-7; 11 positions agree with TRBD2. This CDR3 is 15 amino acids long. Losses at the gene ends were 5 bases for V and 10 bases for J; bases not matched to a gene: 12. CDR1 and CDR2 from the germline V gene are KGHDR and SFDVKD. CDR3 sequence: CATSAGALAGAGQYF. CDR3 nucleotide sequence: TGTGCCACCAGTGCGGGGGCACTAGCGGGAGCAGGACAGTACTTC.

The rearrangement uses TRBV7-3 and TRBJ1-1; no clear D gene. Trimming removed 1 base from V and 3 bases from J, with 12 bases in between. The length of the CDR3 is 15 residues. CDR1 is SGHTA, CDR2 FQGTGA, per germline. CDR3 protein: CASSLMGRTYTEAFF. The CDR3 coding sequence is TGTGCCAGCAGCTTAATGGGCAGGACCTACACTGAAGCTTTCTTT.